The 15 T cell receptor beta chains reported below all come from one sample, sequenced in a study of CD8 T cells in ankylosing spondylitis. These TCRs are of unknown antigen specificity. General study findings and limits: A TCR beta motif of roughly 8 highly homologous variants appeared characteristic of ankylosing spondylitis blood.

In TCRdb, the 5' RACE reads were re-called with MiXCR into one record per CDR3 protein. The sample lists hundreds of thousands of distinct CDR3 sequences; 12% were seen once. Material for sequencing was blood, either unsorted or a sorted T cell fraction (not recorded which). The receptors stem from a male donor with ankylosing spondylitis.

The chain couples TRBV12-3 or TRBV12-4 to TRBJ2-1; maybe TRBD1 (7 bases). V was shortened by 3 bases and J by 6 bases, with 15 bases between the two germline ends. The CDR3 extends over 15 amino acids. The chain's CDR3 is CASSFQQGGTNEQFF. The CDR3 DNA reads TGTGCCAGCAGTTTTCAGCAGGGGGGTACCAATGAGCAGTTCTTC.

V gene TRBV6-1 combines with J gene TRBJ1-5; 7 bases are shared with TRBD1. The CDR3 is made up of 15 amino acids. V dropped 4 bases and J dropped 5; count of bases not matched to a gene: 8. Germline V gives CDR1 MNHNS, CDR2 SASEGT. CDR3: CASSAPGQYDQPQHF. The DNA for the CDR3 is TGTGCCAGCAGTGCACCGGGACAGTATGATCAGCCCCAGCATTTT.

This clonotype was found many times. V gene TRBV29-1 combines with J gene TRBJ2-3; D unclear. V was pared by 7 bases and J by 5 bases, with 13 bases between. The germline V gene encodes CDR1 SQVTM and CDR2 ANQGSEA. CDR3 length: 12 residues. The CDR3: CSALSRLDTQYF. The CDR3 DNA reads as TGCAGCGCCTTAAGCCGTCTAGATACGCAGTATTTT.

In DNA form, the CDR3 reads TGTGCCAGCAGCGGAGAACCCGGACAGAACTATGGCTACACCTTC. Amino acids: CASSGEPGQNYGYTF. The rearrangement uses TRBV9 and TRBJ1-2, with D possibly TRBD1 on 6 matching bases. V was clipped by 3 bases and J by 2 bases, with 14 bases between them. The V gene's germline CDR1 is SGDLS and CDR2 YYNGEE. The CDR3 runs 15 residues.

The rearrangement links TRBV24-1 to TRBJ2-5, with 7 bases lining up with TRBD2. Unmatched junction bases numbered 18, after V lost 4 bases and J lost 5 bases. Germline V CDR1 and CDR2: KGHDR, SFDVKD. The CDR3 covers 18 residues. DNA of the CDR3: TGTGCCACCAGTGACGACAATGGGGCGGGGGAACTATATGAGACCCAGTACTTC. It codes for CATSDDNGAGELYETQYF.

This clonotype turned up a few times. The rearrangement joins TRBV15 to TRBJ2-5; 7 bases align to TRBD1. The CDR3 extends over 14 amino acids. V shed 5 bases and J 5 bases; nucleotides not matched to a gene: 8. CDR1 LNHNV and CDR2 YYDKDF come from the germline V gene (reference sequence). The chain's CDR3 is CATSSINRGETQYF. CDR3 nucleotides: TGTGCCACCAGCTCCATAAACAGGGGTGAGACCCAGTACTTC.

This clonotype was counted between two and nine times. The chain joins TRBV7-3 to TRBJ1-1, with unresolved D. The V end lost 5 bases, the J end lost 11 bases, and 18 bases lay between the germline ends. The germline V gene has CDR1 SGHTA and CDR2 FQGTGA. The CDR3 spans 13 residues. The chain's CDR3 is CASSEGRALGAFF. The CDR3 bases are TGTGCCAGCAGCGAAGGAAGGGCGTTAGGGGCTTTCTTT. The variable domain in full, completed from reference TRBV7-3 and TRBJ1-1, reads GAGVSQTPSNKVTEKGKYVELRCDPISGHTALYWYRQSLGQGPEFLIYFQGTGAADDSGLPNDRFFAVRPEGSVSTLKIQRTERGDSAVYLCASSEGRALGAFFGQGTRLTVV.

J is TRBJ2-7 and V is TRBV4-1, with unresolved D. Trimming stripped 0 bases from V and 2 bases from J, with 5 bases between. This CDR3 spans 13 amino acids. The germline CDR1 and CDR2 sequences are MGHRA and YSYEKL. CDR3 nucleotides: TGCGCCAGCAGCCAAGATTACACCTACGAGCAGTACTTC. It codes for CASSQDYTYEQYF.

This clonotype was seen repeatedly, ten times or more. The chain couples TRBV29-1 to TRBJ2-2; D not resolved. The CDR3 spans 13 residues. V was pared by 4 bases and J by 4 bases, with 10 bases between. Germline values: CDR1 SQVTM, CDR2 ANQGSEA. CDR3 amino acids: CSVAGLSTGELFF. In DNA, the CDR3 is TGCAGCGTTGCGGGCCTCTCCACCGGGGAGCTGTTTTTT.

A few counts support this clonotype. This sequence joins TRBV20-1 and TRBJ2-1; possibly TRBD1 for D (6 bases). From germline, CDR1 is DFQATT and CDR2 SNEGSKA (reference sequence). The CDR3 is 12 amino acids. Between the trimmed V and J ends, which lost 6 bases and 4 bases, there was a span of 10 bases. The CDR3, as DNA: TGCAGTGCAGACGGGACATACAATGAGCAGTTCTTC. As protein: CSADGTYNEQFF.

The gene calls are TRBV6-2 or TRBV6-3 and TRBJ2-7; 10 bases match TRBD1. Unmatched junction bases numbered 7, after V lost 6 bases and J lost 2 bases. Germline V CDR1 and CDR2: MNHEY, SVGEGT. The CDR3 loop spans 15 amino acids. The CDR3 sequence is CASRQPGTGAYEQYF. CDR3 DNA: TGTGCCAGCAGACAACCCGGGACAGGGGCCTACGAGCAGTACTTC.

This chain joins TRBV7-2 and TRBJ2-3; 14 bases are a match to TRBD2. The CDR3 spans 16 residues. Germline V CDR1 and CDR2: SGHTA, FQGNSA. Unmatched junction bases numbered 5, after V lost 6 bases and J lost 3 bases. The CDR3 sequence: CASRYWTSGGTDTQYF. The CDR3 DNA sequence: TGTGCCAGCAGATACTGGACTAGCGGGGGGACAGATACGCAGTATTTT.

This chain joins TRBV24-1 and TRBJ2-3, with TRBD2 identical over 9 bases. The CDR3 contains 16 residues. The germline V gene has CDR1 KGHDR and CDR2 SFDVKD. V was pared by 9 bases and J by 2 bases, with 11 bases of the junction left unmatched. The CDR3 nucleotides read TGTGCCACCGGGGGGGCTAGCGGGGTGAACACAGATACGCAGTATTTT. Its translation is CATGGASGVNTDTQYF.

This clonotype has just a few counts. V gene TRBV20-1 combines with J gene TRBJ1-2; weak D call: TRBD1 (5 bases). The CDR3 length is 11 residues. Germline-derived CDR1 and CDR2 are DFQATT and SNEGSKA (reference sequence). CDR3 sequence: CSGGVSESYTF. The CDR3, as DNA: TGCAGCGGGGGTGTCAGCGAGAGCTACACCTTC.

This clonotype was counted between two and nine times. This chain joins TRBV5-1 and TRBJ1-2; a weak D match, TRBD1 (5 bases). CDR1 and CDR2 from the germline V gene are SGHRS and YFSETQ. V gave up 2 bases and J gave up 8 bases, with 19 bases separating them. The CDR3 covers 15 residues. DNA of the CDR3: TGCGCCAGCAGCTTTGGCGACGGGATCGCAGGGGGCTACACCTTC. Amino acid sequence: CASSFGDGIAGGYTF.